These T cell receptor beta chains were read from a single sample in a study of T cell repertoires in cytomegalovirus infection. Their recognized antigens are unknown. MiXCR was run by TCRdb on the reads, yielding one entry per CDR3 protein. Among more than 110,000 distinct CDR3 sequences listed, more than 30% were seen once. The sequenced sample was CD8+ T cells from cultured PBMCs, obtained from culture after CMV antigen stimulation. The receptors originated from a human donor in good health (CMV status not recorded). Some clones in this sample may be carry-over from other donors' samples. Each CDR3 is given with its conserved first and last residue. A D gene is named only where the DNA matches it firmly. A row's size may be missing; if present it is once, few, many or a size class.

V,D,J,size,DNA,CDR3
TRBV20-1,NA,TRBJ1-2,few,TGCAGTGCTAGCCCGGGGTGGGGCTATGGCTACACCTTC,CSASPGWGYGYTF
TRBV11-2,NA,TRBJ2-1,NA,TGTGCCAGCAGCTTAGAAGGGCATGAGCAGTTCTTC,CASSLEGHEQFF
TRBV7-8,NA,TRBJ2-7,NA,TGTGCCAGCAGCTTAGAACAGGGTATCGAGCAGTACTTC,CASSLEQGIEQYF
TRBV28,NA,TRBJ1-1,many,TGTGCCAGCAGTTTTTGGCCTGAAGCTTTCTTT,CASSFWPEAFF
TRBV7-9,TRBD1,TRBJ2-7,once,TGTGCCAGCAGCTACAACCGGGACAGTATGACCTACGAGCAGTACTTC,CASSYNRDSMTYEQYF
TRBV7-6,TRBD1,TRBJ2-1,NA,TGTGCCAGCAGCTGGCCGGGACAGGGGTACAATGAGCAGTTCTTC,CASSWPGQGYNEQFF
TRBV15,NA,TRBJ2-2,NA,TGTGCCACCAGCCCAGTTTGGGCGGGGCACACCGGGGAGCTGTTTTTT,CATSPVWAGHTGELFF
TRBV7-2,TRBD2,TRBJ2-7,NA,TGTGCCAGCAGCCTCCGACTAGCGGGGAGATACGAGCAGTACTTC,CASSLRLAGRYEQYF
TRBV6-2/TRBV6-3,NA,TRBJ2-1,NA,TGTGCCAGCAGTTACGGGCAAGGAGAGCAGTTCTTC,CASSYGQGEQFF
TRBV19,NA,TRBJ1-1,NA,TGTGCCAGCCGGGAGGGGGGACTAACTGAAGCTTTCTTT,CASREGGLTEAFF
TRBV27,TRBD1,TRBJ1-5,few,TGTGCCAGCTCGGGGACAGGATATAGCAATCAGCCCCAGCATTTT,CASSGTGYSNQPQHF
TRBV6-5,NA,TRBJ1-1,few,TGTGCCAGCAGTTACGAGTACACTCCTATGAACACTGAAGCTTTCTTT,CASSYEYTPMNTEAFF
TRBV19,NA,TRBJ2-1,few,TGTGCCAGTAGTATTCCCCGGGACACGTCCTACAATGAGCAGTTCTTC,CASSIPRDTSYNEQFF
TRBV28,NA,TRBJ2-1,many,TGTGCCAGCAGTCGGCCAGTCTCCTACAATGAGCAGTTCTTC,CASSRPVSYNEQFF
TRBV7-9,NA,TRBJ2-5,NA,TGTGCCAGCAGCCTATCCGACTCGATTCAAGAGACCCAGTACTTC,CASSLSDSIQETQYF
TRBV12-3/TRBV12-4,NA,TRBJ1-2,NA,TGTGCCAGCATCACTCAGGGAAGGTACACCTTC,CASITQGRYTF
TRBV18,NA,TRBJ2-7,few,TGTGCCAGCTCACCTGAGGGGCACTCGAACCTCTACGAGCAGTACTTC,CASSPEGHSNLYEQYF
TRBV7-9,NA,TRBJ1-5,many,TGTGCCAGCAGCTTATCCGGTCAGGGATTCAATCAGCCCCAGCATTTT,CASSLSGQGFNQPQHF
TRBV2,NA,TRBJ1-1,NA,TGTGCCAGCAGGGAGACTACCCTAACAACTTTCTTT,CASRETTLTTFF
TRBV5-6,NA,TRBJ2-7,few,TGTGCCAGCAGCTCACAAACGACAGATCCCTACGAGCAGTACTTC,CASSSQTTDPYEQYF
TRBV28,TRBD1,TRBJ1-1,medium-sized,TGTGCCAGCAGCATTGCCCTGACAGGGATGACGGCTTTCTTT,CASSIALTGMTAFF
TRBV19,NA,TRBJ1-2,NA,TGTGCCAGTAGTCCTCCGTCCTACGGCTACACCTTC,CASSPPSYGYTF
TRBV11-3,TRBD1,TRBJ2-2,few,TGTGCCAGCAGCTCGAGGGGGACAGGGATCACCGGGGAGCTGTTTTTT,CASSSRGTGITGELFF
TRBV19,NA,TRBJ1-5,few,TGTGCCAGTAGTATATTCGCTTATCAGCCCCAGCATTTT,CASSIFAYQPQHF
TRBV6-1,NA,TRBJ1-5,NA,TGTGCCAGCAGTGATCTATTGCCCCAGCATTTT,CASSDLLPQHF
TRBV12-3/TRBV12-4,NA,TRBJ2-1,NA,TGTGCCAGCAGTCCGGGGGTCGGGAATGAGCAGTTCTTC,CASSPGVGNEQFF
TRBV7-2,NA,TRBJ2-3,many,TGTGCCAGCAGCTTAGTGGGCAGCACAGATACGCAGTATTTT,CASSLVGSTDTQYF
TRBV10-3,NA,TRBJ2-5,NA,TGTGCCATCAGTGTAGTGGGAACGGAGACCCAGTACTTC,CAISVVGTETQYF
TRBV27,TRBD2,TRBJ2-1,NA,TGTGCCAGCACTTTTGGTGCTAGCGGGGTATACAATGAGCAGTTCTTC,CASTFGASGVYNEQFF
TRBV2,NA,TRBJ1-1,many,TGTGCCAGCATGACCCCCGAGAACACTGAAGCTTTCTTT,CASMTPENTEAFF
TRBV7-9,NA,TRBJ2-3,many,TGTGCCAGCCGACCGCCGGGGGTTACAGATACGCAGTATTTT,CASRPPGVTDTQYF
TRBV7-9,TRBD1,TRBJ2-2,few,TGTGCCAGCAGCTTGGGACAGGGTCCCGCATTCGGGGAGCTGTTTTTT,CASSLGQGPAFGELFF
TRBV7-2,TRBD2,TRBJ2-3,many,TGTGCCAGCAGCTCAATGACTAGCGGAACAGATACGCAGTATTTT,CASSSMTSGTDTQYF
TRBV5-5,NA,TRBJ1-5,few,TGTGCCAGCAGCCTATATTGGGGGCGAGATAGCAATCAGCCCCAGCATTTT,CASSLYWGRDSNQPQHF
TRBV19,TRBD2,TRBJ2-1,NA,TGTGCCAGTAGTGCCAGCGGGGGGTACAATGAGCAGTTCTTC,CASSASGGYNEQFF
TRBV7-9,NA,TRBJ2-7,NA,TGTGCCAGCGGCTTAGAGACCCCCTACGAGCAGTACTTC,CASGLETPYEQYF
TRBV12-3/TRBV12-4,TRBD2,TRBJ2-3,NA,TGTGCCAGCAGTTACCTTTGGGGGGGGACTAGCACAGATACGCAGTATTTT,CASSYLWGGTSTDTQYF
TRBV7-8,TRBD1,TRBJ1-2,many,TGTGCCAGCAGCCTACCAGGGGGCGAAGACTATGGCTACACCTTC,CASSLPGGEDYGYTF
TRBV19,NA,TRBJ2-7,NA,TGTGCCAGTAGTATGGGCTGGGGCTCCTACGAGCAGTACTTC,CASSMGWGSYEQYF
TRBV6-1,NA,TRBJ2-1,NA,TGTGCCAGCAGTGAAGCAGGGGGGGCCAGTGAGCAGTTCTTC,CASSEAGGASEQFF
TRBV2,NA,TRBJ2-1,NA,TGTGCCAACTCCCTTTTCGGGGCCGACAATGAGCAGTTCTTC,CANSLFGADNEQFF
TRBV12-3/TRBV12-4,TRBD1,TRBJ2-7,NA,TGTGCCAGCAGTCTGTCCGGGACAGGGGACTACGAGCAGTACTTC,CASSLSGTGDYEQYF
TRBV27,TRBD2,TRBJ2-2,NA,TGTGCCAGCAGTTTATCGGGGGGGGTGGCCGGGGAGCTGTTTTTC,CASSLSGGVAGELFF
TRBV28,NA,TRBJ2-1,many,TGTGCCAGCGGGGTGCCAGCAAGAATGGGTGAGCAGTTCTTC,CASGVPARMGEQFF
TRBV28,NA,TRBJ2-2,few,TGTGCCAGCAGTTTGGCAGGGAACACCGGGGAGCTGTTTTTT,CASSLAGNTGELFF
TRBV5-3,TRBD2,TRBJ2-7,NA,TGTGCCAGCGGCCGACTAGCGCTACCCTACGAGCAGTACTTC,CASGRLALPYEQYF
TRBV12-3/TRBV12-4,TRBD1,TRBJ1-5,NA,TGTGCCAGCGGTACCGAGGGGGCCGTCCTTACGCATCAGCATTTT,CASGTEGAVLTHQHF
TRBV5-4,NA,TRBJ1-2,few,TGTGCCAGCAGCTCTCTGGGGGACACCTTTAACTATGGCTACACCTTC,CASSSLGDTFNYGYTF
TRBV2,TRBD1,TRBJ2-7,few,TGTGCCAGCAGGGGACAGGGGATGCCCCAGTACTTC,CASRGQGMPQYF
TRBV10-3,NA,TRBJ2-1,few,TGTGCCATCAACCAGGAGGACAGCCGCTCCTACAATGAGCAGTTCTTC,CAINQEDSRSYNEQFF
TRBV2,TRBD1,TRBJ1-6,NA,TGTGCCAGCAGAGACAGACAGGGCTGGGATTCACCCCTCCACTTT,CASRDRQGWDSPLHF
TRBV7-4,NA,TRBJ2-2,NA,TGTGCCAGCAGCCCCGTTTTGGGAATCTACACCGGGGAGCTGTTTTTT,CASSPVLGIYTGELFF
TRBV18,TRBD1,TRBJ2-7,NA,TGTGCCAGCTCACCCCGCCGGGACAGTTATGCCTACGGGCAGTACTTC,CASSPRRDSYAYGQYF
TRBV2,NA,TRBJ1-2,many,TGTGCCAGCAGTGACAGGCTTTTCTATGGCTACACCTTC,CASSDRLFYGYTF
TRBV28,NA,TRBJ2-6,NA,TGTGCCAGCAGTTTGCAACCGGGACAACTAAGCTCTGGGGCCAACGTCCTGACTTTC,CASSLQPGQLSSGANVLTF
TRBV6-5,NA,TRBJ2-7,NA,TGTGCCAGCAGTTACTCGGCGGGCTACGAGCAGTACTTC,CASSYSAGYEQYF
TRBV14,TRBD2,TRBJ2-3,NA,TGTGCCAGCAACCAAGATCGGAGGCTAGCGGGGGTCACAGATACGCAGTATTTT,CASNQDRRLAGVTDTQYF